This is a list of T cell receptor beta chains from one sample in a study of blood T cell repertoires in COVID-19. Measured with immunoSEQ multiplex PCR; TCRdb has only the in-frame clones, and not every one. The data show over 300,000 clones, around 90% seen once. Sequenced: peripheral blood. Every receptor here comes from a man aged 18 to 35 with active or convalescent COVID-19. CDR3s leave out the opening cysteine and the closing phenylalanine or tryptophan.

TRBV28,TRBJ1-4,ASNRDRGVEKLF
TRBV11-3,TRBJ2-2,ASSSLDRNTGELF
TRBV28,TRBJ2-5,ASSSPRPLGQETQY
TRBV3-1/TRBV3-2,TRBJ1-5,ASSLTGGNQPQH
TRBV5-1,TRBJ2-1,ASSTYNEQF
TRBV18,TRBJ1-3,ASSPSTGDSGNTIY
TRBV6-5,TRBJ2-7,ASADSYEQY
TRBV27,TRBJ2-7,ASSLSSLQGEQY
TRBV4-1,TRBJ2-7,ASSQVQGKYEQY
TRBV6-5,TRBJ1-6,ASSPAGSPLH
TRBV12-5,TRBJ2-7,ASGEGQGLDEQY
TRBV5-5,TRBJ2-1,ASSLAGTGNEQF
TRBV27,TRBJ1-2,ASRGPQGAYGYT
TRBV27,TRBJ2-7,ASSIRTGDFYEQY
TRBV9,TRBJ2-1,ASSANSGNEQF
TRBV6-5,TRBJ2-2,ASRSRKLNTGELF
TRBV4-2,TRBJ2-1,ASNQEESSYNEQF
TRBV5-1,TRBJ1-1,ASSLLGGVEAF
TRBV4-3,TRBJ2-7,ASSQDWRGFGEQY
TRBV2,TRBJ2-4,ASWGLAGAGGAKNIQY
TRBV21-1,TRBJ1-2,ASGLDREFGYYGYT
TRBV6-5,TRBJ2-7,ASSSGQGVSEQY
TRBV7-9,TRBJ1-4,ASSSRGHGEKLF
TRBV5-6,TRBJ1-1,ASSLGIPGQAFTEAF
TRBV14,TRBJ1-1,ASSQEEYTEAF
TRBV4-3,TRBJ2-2,ASSPLSGRDTGELF
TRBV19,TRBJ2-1,ASRGTSGAYNEQF
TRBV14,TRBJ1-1,ASSGQGFAEAF
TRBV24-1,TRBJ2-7,ATSDPGQGYEQY
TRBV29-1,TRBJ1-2,SVADRLANYGYT
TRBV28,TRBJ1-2,ASTHTIGENYGYT
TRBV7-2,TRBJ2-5,ASSLGRRQETQY
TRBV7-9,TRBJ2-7,ASSFSTEYEQY